This T cell receptor (beta chain) comes out of a study of T cell repertoires in cytomegalovirus infection. Study context: A matching HLA type, together with CMV infection, was signaled by public TCR beta signatures.

Ten or more counts support this clonotype. No antigen is known for it. V gave up 1 base and J gave up 2 bases, with 17 bases separating them. This CDR3 contains 17 residues. Germline lookup yields CDR1 SGHVS and CDR2 FNYEAQ. TCRdb redid the calling of the reads with MiXCR, one entry per CDR3 protein. The data contain roughly 200,000 distinct CDR3 sequences, approximately 40% of them singletons. Notes on the study in general: CMV-specific TCR beta clonotypes restricted by HLA-C were the ones dominating the ex vivo response.

The TCR comes from a human donor in good health (CMV status not recorded). Some clones in this sample may be carry-over from other donors' samples. The sequences come from CD8+ T cells from cultured PBMCs, collected from culture after CMV antigen stimulation. This chain links TRBV7-6 with TRBJ1-2; a possible D gene is TRBD1 (5 bases). The CDR3 DNA follows: TGTGCCAGCAGCTTAGGAGGTTGGGAGGGGTTGAACTATGGCTACACCTTC. Its protein product is CASSLGGWEGLNYGYTF. The whole variable domain, remainder taken from reference TRBV7-6 and TRBJ1-2, is GAGVSQSPRYKVTKRGQDVALRCDPISGHVSLYWYRQALGQGPEFLTYFNYEAQQDKSGLPNDRFSAERPEGSISTLTIQRTEQRDSAMYRCASSLGGWEGLNYGYTFGSGTRLTVV.